The rows below give T cell receptor beta chains drawn from one sample of a study of blood T cell repertoires in COVID-19. Repertoires were generated with immunoSEQ multiplex PCR, while TCRdb's copy carries only in-frame clones and drops some. Of about 170,000 clones listed, 74% are singletons. The sample was peripheral blood. These receptors originate from an elderly woman with acute or convalescent COVID-19. Each CDR3 is given with its conserved first and last residue. D genes are given only for firm matches. Expanded clones are given a class, and other clones once, few, many or no size at all.

NA | TRBJ2-1 | NA | TRBV19 | CASSPPLPGEQFF | TGTGCCAGTAGTCCCCCACTCCCCGGGGAGCAGTTCTTC
TRBD1 | TRBJ2-1 | NA | TRBV11-3 | CASSLDNRGQHEQFF | TGTGCCAGCAGCTTAGACAACAGGGGCCAGCATGAGCAGTTCTTC
NA | TRBJ2-7 | NA | TRBV7-8 | CASSFSGLEYEQYF | TGTGCCAGCAGCTTTTCAGGGCTCGAATACGAGCAGTACTTC
NA | TRBJ1-4 | NA | TRBV6-1 | CASSVDTGTINEKLFF | TGTGCCAGCAGTGTCGATACAGGGACTATTAATGAAAAACTGTTTTTT
NA | TRBJ2-1 | once | TRBV9 | CASSPGLQSSYNEQFF | TGTGCCAGCAGCCCCGGACTCCAGAGCTCCTACAATGAGCAGTTCTTC
NA | TRBJ2-1 | NA | TRBV7-3 | CASSLASASYNEQFF | TGTGCCAGCAGCTTAGCTAGCGCTTCCTACAATGAGCAGTTCTTC
TRBD1 | TRBJ1-1 | NA | TRBV6-2/TRBV6-3 | CASSARQGMTEAFF | TGTGCCAGCAGTGCCCGACAGGGGATGACTGAAGCTTTCTTT
NA | TRBJ2-1 | few | TRBV24-1 | CATSDPSGVRSSYNEQFF | TGTGCCACCAGTGATCCCTCCGGGGTGCGGAGCTCCTACAATGAGCAGTTCTTC
NA | TRBJ1-6 | few | TRBV3-1/TRBV3-2 | CASSRGFANSPLHF | TGTGCCAGCAGCCGAGGATTCGCTAATTCACCCCTCCACTTT
TRBD1 | TRBJ1-4 | NA | TRBV27 | CASSGWTGGNEKLFF | TGTGCCAGCAGTGGGTGGACAGGGGGGAATGAAAAACTGTTTTTT
NA | TRBJ1-6 | NA | TRBV5-1 | CASSLSEGSGSPLHF | TGCGCCAGCAGCCTCTCAGAGGGATCCGGATCACCCCTCCACTTT
NA | TRBJ2-7 | NA | TRBV10-3 | CAITTDSYEQYF | TGTGCCATCACGACAGACTCCTACGAGCAGTACTTC
TRBD1 | TRBJ1-5 | few | TRBV27 | CASSARDRDQPQHF | TGTGCCAGCAGTGCTCGGGACAGGGACCAGCCCCAGCATTTT
TRBD1 | TRBJ1-2 | NA | TRBV10-2 | CASVGQGGPGYTF | TGCGCCAGTGTCGGACAGGGAGGTCCGGGCTACACCTTC
TRBD1 | TRBJ2-7 | NA | TRBV7-2 | CASSSTGVSGEQYF | TGTGCCAGCAGCTCGACAGGGGTGTCTGGCGAGCAGTACTTC
NA | TRBJ1-2 | NA | TRBV11-2 | CASSLDGGSGYTF | TGTGCCAGCAGCTTAGATGGGGGGAGCGGCTACACCTTC
NA | TRBJ2-1 | NA | TRBV21-1 | CASSKGSSGRGWYNEQFF | TGTGCCAGCAGCAAAGGTTCTAGCGGGAGGGGGTGGTACAATGAGCAGTTCTTC
NA | TRBJ2-7 | NA | TRBV2 | CASGPPTYEQYF | TGTGCCAGCGGGCCCCCGACCTACGAGCAGTACTTC
NA | TRBJ1-1 | NA | TRBV10-3 | CAISDRTRGTEAFF | TGTGCCATCAGTGATAGAACCAGGGGCACTGAAGCTTTCTTT
TRBD2 | TRBJ2-3 | few | TRBV28 | CASSNSGRAVTDTQYF | TGTGCCAGCAGCAACAGCGGGAGGGCCGTCACAGATACGCAGTATTTT
NA | TRBJ2-7 | NA | TRBV28 | CASSLGSGGGEQYF | TGTGCCAGCAGTTTAGGTAGTGGGGGCGGCGAGCAGTACTTC
NA | TRBJ1-1 | once | TRBV9 | CASSAGTTEAFF | TGTGCCAGCAGCGCGGGGACAACTGAAGCTTTCTTT
TRBD2 | TRBJ2-1 | NA | TRBV5-1 | CASSAGLAGFDEQFF | TGCGCCAGCAGCGCGGGACTAGCGGGTTTTGATGAGCAGTTCTTC
TRBD1 | TRBJ1-1 | NA | TRBV19 | CASSTLLRGPEAFF | TGTGCCAGTAGTACCCTCCTCAGGGGGCCTGAAGCTTTCTTT
NA | TRBJ2-3 | NA | TRBV6-5 | CASSYSGSGLSF | TGTGCCAGCAGTTACTCGGGTAGCGGCCTGAGTTTT
TRBD1 | TRBJ2-4 | NA | TRBV4-2 | CASSQDPGTGAKNIQYF | TGTGCCAGCAGCCAAGATCCCGGGACAGGGGCCAAAAACATTCAGTACTTC
NA | TRBJ2-1 | NA | TRBV2 | CASADRGNEQFF | TGTGCCAGCGCGGACCGGGGGAATGAGCAGTTCTTC
TRBD1 | TRBJ1-2 | NA | TRBV28 | CASMTGQGDYGYTF | TGTGCCAGCATGACGGGACAGGGGGATTATGGCTACACCTTC
NA | TRBJ2-3 | NA | TRBV5-6 | CASSRRGTDTQYF | TGTGCCAGCAGCCGTCGAGGAACAGATACGCAGTATTTT
TRBD2 | TRBJ2-3 | NA | TRBV5-1 | CASSPTPGLAGGADTQYF | TGCGCCAGCAGCCCCACTCCGGGACTAGCTGGGGGGGCAGATACGCAGTATTTT
NA | TRBJ1-2 | NA | TRBV7-2 | CASSLRQDYGYTF | TGTGCCAGCAGCTTAAGACAGGACTATGGCTACACCTTC
TRBD1 | TRBJ1-2 | NA | TRBV6-5 | CASSYGTGVSYGYTF | TGTGCCAGCAGTTACGGGACAGGCGTTTCCTATGGCTACACCTTC
NA | TRBJ1-4 | NA | TRBV3-1/TRBV3-2 | CASSHSWGGATNEKLFF | TGTGCCAGCAGCCATTCTTGGGGAGGGGCAACTAATGAAAAACTGTTTTTT
NA | TRBJ2-6 | NA | TRBV19 | CASTQGVASGANVLTF | TGTGCCAGTACCCAAGGTGTAGCCTCTGGGGCCAACGTCCTGACTTTC
TRBD2 | TRBJ2-5 | NA | TRBV29-1 | CSHAGGTNKETQYF | TGCAGCCACGCTGGGGGGACTAATAAAGAGACCCAGTACTTC
NA | TRBJ2-7 | NA | TRBV5-1 | CASSTMSTYEQYF | TGCGCCAGCAGCACTATGTCAACCTACGAGCAGTACTTC
TRBD2 | TRBJ2-1 | many | TRBV28 | CASSPSAGAVDNEQFF | TGTGCCAGCAGTCCCTCAGCGGGGGCGGTGGACAATGAGCAGTTCTTC
TRBD2 | TRBJ2-2 | NA | TRBV30 | CAWSVISGRPTGELFF | TGTGCCTGGAGTGTAATTAGCGGGAGGCCCACCGGGGAGCTGTTTTTT
TRBD1 | TRBJ1-4 | NA | TRBV30 | CAWSQGAWEKLFF | TGTGCCTGGAGTCAGGGGGCTTGGGAAAAACTGTTTTTT
NA | TRBJ2-1 | NA | TRBV21-1 | CASSKAGQGCDEQFF | TGTGCCAGCAGCAAAGCAGGACAGGGGTGCGATGAGCAGTTCTTC
TRBD1 | TRBJ1-2 | NA | TRBV7-2 | CASSLAPGGNYGYTF | TGTGCCAGCAGCTTAGCGCCAGGGGGCAACTATGGCTACACCTTC
TRBD2 | TRBJ2-3 | NA | TRBV5-1 | CASSPTTSGTDTQYF | TGCGCCAGCAGCCCAACCACTAGCGGCACAGATACGCAGTATTTT
TRBD1 | TRBJ2-3 | once | TRBV11-2 | CASSLVRGTGLSDTQYF | TGTGCCAGCAGCTTAGTAAGGGGGACAGGGCTTTCGGATACGCAGTATTTT
NA | TRBJ1-1 | NA | TRBV2 | CASSEGHFTEAFF | TGTGCCAGCAGTGAAGGACACTTCACTGAAGCTTTCTTT
TRBD1 | TRBJ1-4 | NA | TRBV2 | CASSELTGGIDEKLFF | TGTGCCAGCAGTGAACTGACAGGGGGAATAGACGAAAAACTGTTTTTT
TRBD2 | TRBJ2-1 | NA | TRBV4-2 | CASSQEGRGRALGYEQFF | TGTGCCAGCAGCCAAGAAGGGAGAGGGAGGGCCTTGGGCTATGAGCAGTTCTTC
NA | TRBJ2-7 | NA | TRBV5-4 | CASSSTGREQYF | TGTGCCAGCAGCTCGACAGGGAGGGAGCAGTACTTC
TRBD2 | TRBJ2-7 | NA | TRBV7-2 | CASSLAQGLAGEQYF | TGTGCCAGCAGCTTAGCGCAGGGACTAGCTGGTGAGCAGTACTTC
NA | TRBJ2-1 | NA | TRBV19 | CASSIGQGTSYNEQFF | TGTGCCAGTAGTATAGGTCAGGGGACATCCTACAATGAGCAGTTCTTC
NA | TRBJ2-7 | NA | TRBV6-5 | CASSYLAASYEQYF | TGTGCCAGCAGTTACCTGGCGGCGAGCTACGAGCAGTACTTC